The 22 T cell receptor beta chains below all came from one sample that was sequenced in a study of molecular identifiers for immune sequencing clone quantification. TCRdb analysed the PCR reads with MiXCR anew, one entry per CDR3 protein. The table shows about 640,000 distinct CDR3 sequences, with 15% to 20% occurring only once. The sequenced sample was naive CD8+ T cells from blood, with Jurkat cell RNA spiked in. Noted subset: FACS-sorted CD8+CD4-CCR7+CD45RA+ naive T cells. The source is a human donor in good health. Some libraries in this study had Jurkat cell RNA spiked in.

This clonotype was counted ten times or more. In nucleotides, the CDR3 is TGTGCCAGCAGCGAGCGGACAGGGAGCCTCGTAGACACTGAAGCTTTCTTT. Translating it yields CASSERTGSLVDTEAFF. The V call is TRBV6-1, the J call TRBJ1-1; the match to TRBD1 covers 8 bases. Per the germline V gene, CDR1 is MNHNS and CDR2 is SASEGT. Trimming removed 6 bases from V and 3 bases from J; junction bases left unmatched: 15. The CDR3 length is 17 residues.

A remark on this clonotype: A read error may explain this, as a much larger clone is one base away. This CDR3 fails to terminate in the conserved phenylalanine or tryptophan, so it likely reflects a read error. The gene calls are TRBV10-3 and TRBJ2-7; D perhaps matches TRBD2 (5 bases). The V gene's germline CDR1 is ENHRY and CDR2 SYGVKD. The CDR3 contains 13 residues. With 5 bases removed from V and 0 bases from J, the gap between germline ends came to 8 bases. CDR3 sequence (DNA): TGTGCCATCAGTTCCGGGGACTCCTACGAGCAGTACCTC. Its protein is CAISSGDSYEQYL.

Points on this clonotype: The missing conserved phenylalanine or tryptophan at the end of this CDR3 makes a read error likely. This CDR3 reads CASSPSWGGQGGYTS. CDR3 DNA: TGTGCCAGCAGCCCGAGTTGGGGGGGCCAAGGTGGCTACACCTCC. The chain uses TRBV27 and TRBJ1-2; a weak D match, TRBD1 (6 bases). The CDR3 is made up of 15 amino acids. The V and J ends lost 6 bases and 7 bases respectively, with 21 bases between them. Germline V CDR1 and CDR2: MNHEY, SMNVEV (reference sequence).

This chain joins TRBV7-6 and TRBJ2-1; weak D call: TRBD1 (6 bases). The CDR3 totals 14 residues. V gave up 2 bases and J gave up 9 bases, with 14 bases separating them. CDR1 and CDR2 from the germline V gene are SGHVS and FNYEAQ. The CDR3, as DNA: TGTGCCAGCAGCTTAAGGAAGACAGGTCGTGAGCAGTTCTTC. Its protein is CASSLRKTGREQFF.

The CDR3 sequence is CASTYGGGSGNTIYF. Written as DNA, the CDR3 is TGTGCCAGCACCTATGGGGGGGGCTCTGGAAACACCATATATTTT. This chain joins TRBV13 and TRBJ1-3; perhaps TRBD1 as D (5 bases). The V gene lost 7 bases and the J gene lost 0 bases, with 13 bases spanning the gap. The CDR3 loop spans 15 amino acids. Germline V gene lookup returns CDR1 PRHDT and CDR2 FYEKMQ (reference sequence).

This clonotype was picked up many times. This chain links TRBV20-1 with TRBJ2-7, with 8 bases fitting TRBD2. The CDR3 is 15 amino acids. Germline V gives CDR1 DFQATT, CDR2 SNEGSKA (reference sequence). Trimming took 4 bases from V and 1 from J; bases not matched to a gene: 9. The CDR3, as DNA: TGCAGTGCTACTCCCCGCGGGGGGAGGTCCTACGAGCAGTACTTC. Amino acid sequence: CSATPRGGRSYEQYF.

This clonotype has a count of ten or more. This sequence joins TRBV4-3 and TRBJ2-3; maybe TRBD2 (5 bases). Germline values: CDR1 LGHNA, CDR2 YSLEER. The germline V and J ends were trimmed by 0 bases and 0 bases, with 7 bases remaining between them. This CDR3 has 15 residues. CDR3 bases: TGCGCCAGCAGCCAAGAGAGGGCAAGCACAGATACGCAGTATTTT. Protein sequence: CASSQERASTDTQYF.

This clonotype was observed many times. This sequence joins TRBV6-5 and TRBJ1-1; D remains unclear. This CDR3 contains 13 residues. Trimming pared 2 bases from V and 8 bases from J, leaving 12 bases between. The germline V gene encodes CDR1 MNHEY and CDR2 SVGAGI. CDR3 sequence reads: CASSYAGGPEAFF. The CDR3 region has the DNA TGTGCCAGCAGTTACGCAGGAGGGCCCGAAGCTTTCTTT.

The V and J genes are TRBV6-6 and TRBJ2-2; 11 bases map to TRBD2. The CDR3 spans 18 residues. The germline gives CDR1 MNHNY, CDR2 SVGAGI (reference sequence). V dropped 2 bases and J dropped 6; count of bases not matched to a gene: 11. CDR3 coding DNA: TGTGCCAGCAGTTACCTAGCGGGGGGATATCTGAGCCCCGGGGAGCTGTTTTTT. Its translation: CASSYLAGGYLSPGELFF.

The chain joins TRBV7-6 to TRBJ2-7; 10 bases fit TRBD1. J was trimmed by 5 bases and V by 1 base; bases with no gene match: 5. The germline V gene has CDR1 SGHVS and CDR2 FNYEAQ. This CDR3 is 15 amino acids long. This CDR3 is CASSLEGTGAHEQYF. DNA of the CDR3: TGTGCCAGCAGCTTAGAAGGGACAGGGGCCCACGAGCAGTACTTC. The whole variable domain, remainder taken from reference TRBV7-6 and TRBJ2-7, is GAGVSQSPRYKVTKRGQDVALRCDPISGHVSLYWYRQALGQGPEFLTYFNYEAQQDKSGLPNDRFSAERPEGSISTLTIQRTEQRDSAMYRCASSLEGTGAHEQYFGPGTRLTVT.

The rearrangement links TRBV4-1 to TRBJ1-5; D call uncertain. The CDR3 is made up of 16 amino acids. Germline V gene lookup returns CDR1 MGHRA and CDR2 YSYEKL. V shed 1 base and J shed 1 base, with 11 bases lying between them. The CDR3 DNA sequence: TGCGCCAGCAGCCAAGTCGGTAGGGAAAGCAATCAGCCCCAGCATTTT. Translated: CASSQVGRESNQPQHF.

In this sample, this clonotype turned up many times. The chain couples TRBV6-2 or TRBV6-3 to TRBJ2-5, with a weak D call TRBD2 (6 bases). Germline assignment: CDR1 MNHEY and CDR2 SVGEGT. V lost 10 bases to trimming and J lost 5 bases, with 17 bases between them. CDR3 length equals 13 residues. The CDR3 DNA follows: TGTGCCACCGAGTCGAGCGGGTCTGAGACCCAGTACTTC. Translated: CATESSGSETQYF.

The J gene is TRBJ2-1, the V gene TRBV12-3 or TRBV12-4; D perhaps matches TRBD2 (6 bases). Trimming removed 3 bases at V and 4 bases at J, with 16 bases between. This CDR3 spans 16 amino acids. The CDR3 loop is CASSFGGLALYNEQFF. In DNA form, the CDR3 reads TGTGCCAGCAGTTTTGGAGGGCTAGCCCTATACAATGAGCAGTTCTTC.

Points on this clonotype: It may be a read error: a sequence one base away is much more abundant. The chain couples TRBV7-9 to TRBJ1-1; 8 nucleotides agree with TRBD1. CDR3 size: 12 residues. CDR1 is SEHNR and CDR2 is FQNEAQ in the germline V gene (reference sequence). The CDR3 reads CASNAGGTEASF. The CDR3, as DNA: TGTGCCAGCAACGCAGGGGGCACTGAAGCTTCCTTT. Filled out from reference TRBV7-9 and TRBJ1-1, the complete variable domain reads DTGVSQNPRHKITKRGQNVTFRCDPISEHNRLYWYRQTLGQGPEFLTYFQNEAQLEKSRLLSDRFSAERPKGSFSTLEIQRTEQGDSAMYLCASNAGGTEASFGQGTRLTVV.

This clonotype was picked up many times. The CDR3 nucleotides read TGCAGTGCTATATTTTCAGGGGAGGTAGAGACCCAGTACTTC. Its translation is CSAIFSGEVETQYF. The V and J genes are TRBV20-1 and TRBJ2-5; D possibly uses TRBD1 or TRBD2 (6 bases each). This CDR3 contains 14 residues. V gave up 4 bases and J gave up 4 bases, with 16 bases separating them. The germline CDR1 and CDR2 sequences are DFQATT and SNEGSKA (reference sequence).

This clonotype was picked up many times. The chain carries TRBV4-2 and TRBJ1-4; D unresolved. Germline CDR1 reads LGHNA; CDR2 reads YNFKEQ. This CDR3 region has 14 residues. Trimming stripped 0 bases from V and 5 bases from J, with 7 bases between. The CDR3 protein is CASSQEDLNEKLFF. The CDR3 bases are TGTGCCAGCAGCCAAGAGGACCTCAATGAAAAACTGTTTTTT.

This clonotype has ten or more counts. J is TRBJ2-1 and V is TRBV7-9; a possible D gene is TRBD2 (5 bases). V lost 0 bases, J lost 5 bases, and 11 bases lay in between. Germline CDR1 is SEHNR and CDR2 is FQNEAQ (reference sequence). CDR3 length: 15 residues. The CDR3 DNA is TGTGCCAGCAGCTTAGCGGGAGCTGCCGACAATGAGCAGTTCTTC. Protein product: CASSLAGAADNEQFF.

This clonotype was observed at least ten times. The gene calls are TRBV5-4 and TRBJ2-7; 10 bases align to TRBD1. This CDR3 contains 15 residues. Germline CDR1 reads SGHNT; CDR2 reads YYREEE (reference sequence). Trimming removed 1 base from V and 5 bases from J; junction bases left unmatched: 6. CDR3 region: CASSLMDRGFHEQYF. DNA of the CDR3: TGTGCCAGCAGCTTGATGGACAGGGGGTTCCACGAGCAGTACTTC.

Regarding this clonotype: Germline and junction disagree at one end, which may indicate a read error. This chain uses TRBV7-9 with TRBJ2-3; no firm D call. The CDR3 has 12 residues. Germline CDR1 is SEHNR and CDR2 is FQNEAQ (reference sequence). The CDR3 is CASSLIADTQCF. The CDR3, as DNA: TGTGCCAGCAGCTTGATAGCAGATACGCAGTGTTTT.

With respect to this clonotype: The junction departs from germline at one end; a sequencing error may be responsible. The chain couples TRBV7-9 to TRBJ2-5, with D tentatively TRBD1 or TRBD2 (5 bases each). The CDR3 runs 14 residues. Germline CDR1 and CDR2: SEHNR and FQNEAQ (reference sequence). CDR3 nucleotides: TGTGCCGGCAGCTTAGCTGGGGGAGAAGAGACCCAGTACTTC. This translates into CAGSLAGGEETQYF.

This clonotype has ten or more counts. CDR3 DNA: TGTGCCAGCAGCCTGTCGGGCAGGCGGGATACGCAGTATTTT. Translation gives CASSLSGRRDTQYF. V usage is TRBV12-3 or TRBV12-4 and J usage is TRBJ2-3; D is unclear. The V gene lost 6 bases and the J gene lost 6 bases, with 16 bases spanning the gap. The CDR3 is made up of 14 amino acids.

This clonotype was observed at least ten times. The CDR3 here is CASSSLGLAVSTDTQYF. As DNA, the CDR3 is TGTGCCAGCAGCTCACTGGGACTAGCGGTTAGCACAGATACGCAGTATTTT. J is TRBJ2-3 and V is TRBV7-9, with 11 bases aligning to TRBD2. Germline V CDR1 and CDR2: SEHNR, FQNEAQ (reference sequence). V lost 4 bases, J lost 0 bases, and 6 bases stayed unmatched. CDR3 length equals 17 residues.